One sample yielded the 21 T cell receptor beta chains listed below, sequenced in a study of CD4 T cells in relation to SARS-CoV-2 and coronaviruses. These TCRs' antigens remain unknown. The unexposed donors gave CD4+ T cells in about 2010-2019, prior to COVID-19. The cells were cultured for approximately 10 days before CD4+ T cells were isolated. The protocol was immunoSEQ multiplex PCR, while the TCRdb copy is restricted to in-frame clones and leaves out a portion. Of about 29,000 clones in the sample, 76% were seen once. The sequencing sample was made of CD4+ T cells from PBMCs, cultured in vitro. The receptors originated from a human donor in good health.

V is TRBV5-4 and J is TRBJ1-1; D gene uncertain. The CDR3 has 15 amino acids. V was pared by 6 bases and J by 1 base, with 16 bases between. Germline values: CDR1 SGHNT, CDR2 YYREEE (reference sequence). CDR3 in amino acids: CASTFGGRANTEAFF. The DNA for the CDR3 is TGTGCCAGCACGTTTGGTGGGCGGGCGAACACTGAAGCTTTCTTT. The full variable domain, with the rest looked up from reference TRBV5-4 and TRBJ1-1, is ETGVTQSPTHLIKTRGQQVTLRCSSQSGHNTVSWYQQALGQGPQFIFQYYREEENGRGNFPPRFSGLQFPNYSSELNVNALELDDSALYLCASTFGGRANTEAFFGQGTRLTVV.

This chain's CDR3 is CASSRTQGYEQYF. The CDR3 region has the DNA TGTGCCAGCAGCCGTACTCAGGGCTACGAGCAGTACTTC. The rearrangement joins TRBV11-2 to TRBJ2-7, with D perhaps matching TRBD1 (5 bases). This CDR3 contains 13 residues. The germline CDR1 and CDR2 sequences are SGHAT and FQNNGV. V lost 5 bases to trimming and J lost 3 bases, with 11 bases between them.

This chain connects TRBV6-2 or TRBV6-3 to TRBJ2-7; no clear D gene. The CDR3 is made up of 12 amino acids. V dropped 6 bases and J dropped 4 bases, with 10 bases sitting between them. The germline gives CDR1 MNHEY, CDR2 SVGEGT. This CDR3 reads CASSHRLYEQYF. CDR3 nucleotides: TGTGCCAGCAGCCACCGATTATACGAGCAGTACTTC.

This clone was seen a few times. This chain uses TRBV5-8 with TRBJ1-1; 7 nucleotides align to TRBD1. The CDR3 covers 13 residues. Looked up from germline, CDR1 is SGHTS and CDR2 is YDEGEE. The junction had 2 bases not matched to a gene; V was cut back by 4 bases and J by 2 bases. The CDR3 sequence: CASSRDSNTEAFF. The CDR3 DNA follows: TGTGCCAGCAGCCGGGACAGCAACACTGAAGCTTTCTTT.

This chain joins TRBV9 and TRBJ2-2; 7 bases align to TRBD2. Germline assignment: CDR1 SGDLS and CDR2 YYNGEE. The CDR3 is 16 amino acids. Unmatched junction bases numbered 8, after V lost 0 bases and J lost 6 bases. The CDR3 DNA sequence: TGTGCCAGCAGCGTAGCGGGGGGAGCGCGGGCCGGGGAGCTGTTTTTT. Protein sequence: CASSVAGGARAGELFF.

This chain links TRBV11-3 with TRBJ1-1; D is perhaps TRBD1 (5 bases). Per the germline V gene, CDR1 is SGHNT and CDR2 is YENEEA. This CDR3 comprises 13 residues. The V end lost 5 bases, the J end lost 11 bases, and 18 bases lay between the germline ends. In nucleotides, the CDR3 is TGTGCCAGCAGCGAGACCGACAGATCAGGGGCTTTCTTT. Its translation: CASSETDRSGAFF. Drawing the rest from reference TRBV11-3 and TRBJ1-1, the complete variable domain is EAGVVQSPRYKIIEKKQPVAFWCNPISGHNTLYWYLQNLGQGPELLIRYENEEAVDDSQLPKDRFSAERLKGVDSTLKIQPAELGDSAVYLCASSETDRSGAFFGQGTRLTVV.

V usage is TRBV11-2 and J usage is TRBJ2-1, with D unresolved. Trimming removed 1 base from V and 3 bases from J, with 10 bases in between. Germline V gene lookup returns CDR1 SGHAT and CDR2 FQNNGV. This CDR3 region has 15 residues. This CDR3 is CASSLVPQNYNEQFF. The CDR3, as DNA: TGTGCCAGCAGCTTAGTTCCACAAAACTACAATGAGCAGTTCTTC.

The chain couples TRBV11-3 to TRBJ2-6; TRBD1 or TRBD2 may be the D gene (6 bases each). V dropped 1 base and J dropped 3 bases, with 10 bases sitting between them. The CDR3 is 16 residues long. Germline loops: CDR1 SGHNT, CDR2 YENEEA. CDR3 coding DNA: TGTGCCAGCAGCTTAGGGGGGGCGCTTGGGGCCAACGTCCTGACTTTC. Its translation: CASSLGGALGANVLTF.

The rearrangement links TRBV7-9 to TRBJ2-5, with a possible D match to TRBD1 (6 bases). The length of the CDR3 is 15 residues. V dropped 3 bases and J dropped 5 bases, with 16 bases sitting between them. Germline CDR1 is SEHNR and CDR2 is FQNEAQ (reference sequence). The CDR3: CASSLDWAGEETQYF. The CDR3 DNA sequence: TGTGCCAGCAGCTTGGACTGGGCAGGGGAGGAGACCCAGTACTTC.

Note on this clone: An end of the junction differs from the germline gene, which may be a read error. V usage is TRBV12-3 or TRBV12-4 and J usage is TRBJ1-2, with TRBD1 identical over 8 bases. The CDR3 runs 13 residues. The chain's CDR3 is CASGESRTGPSGF. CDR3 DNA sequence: TGTGCCAGCGGGGAGAGCAGGACAGGGCCCTCGGGATTC.

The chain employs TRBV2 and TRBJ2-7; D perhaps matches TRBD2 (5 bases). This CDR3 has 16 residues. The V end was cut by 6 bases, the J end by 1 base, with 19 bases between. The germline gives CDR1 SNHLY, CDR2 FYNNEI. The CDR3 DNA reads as TGTGCCAGCAGCGTCGCTCTTCCGGGGTGGTCCTACGAGCAGTACTTC. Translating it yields CASSVALPGWSYEQYF.

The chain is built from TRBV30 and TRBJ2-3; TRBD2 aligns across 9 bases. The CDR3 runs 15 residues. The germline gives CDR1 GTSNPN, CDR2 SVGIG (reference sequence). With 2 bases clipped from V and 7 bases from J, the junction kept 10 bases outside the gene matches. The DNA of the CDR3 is TGTGCCTGGAGTCTAGGGGCGGGAGGGCAACATACGCAGTATTTT. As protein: CAWSLGAGGQHTQYF.

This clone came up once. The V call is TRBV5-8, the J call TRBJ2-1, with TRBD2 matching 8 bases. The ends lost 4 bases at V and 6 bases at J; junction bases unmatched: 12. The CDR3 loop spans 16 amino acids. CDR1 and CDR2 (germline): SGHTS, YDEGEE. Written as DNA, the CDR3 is TGTGCCAGCAGCCTCTCCAAAGGACTAGCCCTCAATGAGCAGTTCTTC. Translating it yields CASSLSKGLALNEQFF. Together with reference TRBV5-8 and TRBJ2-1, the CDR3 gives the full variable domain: EAGVTQSPTHLIKTRGQQATLRCSPISGHTSVYWYQQALGLGLQFLLWYDEGEERNRGNFPPRFSGRQFPNYSSELNVNALELEDSALYLCASSLSKGLALNEQFFGPGTRLTVL.

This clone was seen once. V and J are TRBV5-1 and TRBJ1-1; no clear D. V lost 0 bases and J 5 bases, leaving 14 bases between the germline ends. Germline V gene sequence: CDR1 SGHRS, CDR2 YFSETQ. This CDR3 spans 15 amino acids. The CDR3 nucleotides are TGCGCCAGCAGCTTGGCGGGCACATATGGGACTGAAGCTTTCTTT. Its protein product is CASSLAGTYGTEAFF.

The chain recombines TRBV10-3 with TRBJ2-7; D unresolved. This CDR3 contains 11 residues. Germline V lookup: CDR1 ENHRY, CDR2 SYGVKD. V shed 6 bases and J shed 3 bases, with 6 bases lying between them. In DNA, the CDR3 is TGTGCCATCAGACAAAACTACGAGCAGTACTTC. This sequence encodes CAIRQNYEQYF.

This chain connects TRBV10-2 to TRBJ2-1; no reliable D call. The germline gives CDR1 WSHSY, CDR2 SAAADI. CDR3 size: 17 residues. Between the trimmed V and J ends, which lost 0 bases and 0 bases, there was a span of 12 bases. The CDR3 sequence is CASSESTQISSYNEQFF. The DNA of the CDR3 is TGCGCCAGCAGTGAGTCGACACAGATTAGCTCCTACAATGAGCAGTTCTTC.

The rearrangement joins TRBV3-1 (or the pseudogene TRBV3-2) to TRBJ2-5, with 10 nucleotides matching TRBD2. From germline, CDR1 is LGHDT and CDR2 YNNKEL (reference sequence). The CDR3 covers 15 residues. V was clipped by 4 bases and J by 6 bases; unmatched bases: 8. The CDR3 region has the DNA TGTGCCAGCAGCCTCACTAGCGGGGAAAAGAAGACCCAGTACTTC. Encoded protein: CASSLTSGEKKTQYF.

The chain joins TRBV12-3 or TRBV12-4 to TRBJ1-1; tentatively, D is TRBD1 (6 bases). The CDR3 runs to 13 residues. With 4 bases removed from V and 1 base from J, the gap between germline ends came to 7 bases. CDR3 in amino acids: CASSSTGNTEAFF. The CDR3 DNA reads TGTGCCAGCAGTTCGACAGGGAACACTGAAGCTTTCTTT.

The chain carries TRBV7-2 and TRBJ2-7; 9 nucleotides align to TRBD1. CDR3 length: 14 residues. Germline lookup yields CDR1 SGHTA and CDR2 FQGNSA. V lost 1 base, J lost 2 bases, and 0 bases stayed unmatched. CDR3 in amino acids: CASSLGTGAYEQYF. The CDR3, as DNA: TGTGCCAGCAGCTTAGGGACAGGGGCCTACGAGCAGTACTTC.

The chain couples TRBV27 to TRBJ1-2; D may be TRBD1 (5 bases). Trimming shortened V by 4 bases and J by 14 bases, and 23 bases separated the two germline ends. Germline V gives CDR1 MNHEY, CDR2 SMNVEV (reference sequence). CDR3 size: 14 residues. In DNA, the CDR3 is TGTGCCAGCAGTTCCAAATCGGGACTACCACTGGGGACCTTC. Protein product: CASSSKSGLPLGTF.

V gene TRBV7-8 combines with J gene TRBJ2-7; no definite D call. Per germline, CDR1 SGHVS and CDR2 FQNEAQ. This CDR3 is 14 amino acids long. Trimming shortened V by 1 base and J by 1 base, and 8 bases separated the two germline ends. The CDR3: CASSLDTLSYEQYF. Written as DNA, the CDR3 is TGTGCCAGCAGCTTAGATACATTGTCCTACGAGCAGTACTTC. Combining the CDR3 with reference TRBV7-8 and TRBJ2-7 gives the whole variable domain GAGVSQSPRYKVAKRGQDVALRCDPISGHVSLFWYQQALGQGPEFLTYFQNEAQLDKSGLPSDRFFAERPEGSVSTLKIQRTQQEDSAVYLCASSLDTLSYEQYFGPGTRLTVT.